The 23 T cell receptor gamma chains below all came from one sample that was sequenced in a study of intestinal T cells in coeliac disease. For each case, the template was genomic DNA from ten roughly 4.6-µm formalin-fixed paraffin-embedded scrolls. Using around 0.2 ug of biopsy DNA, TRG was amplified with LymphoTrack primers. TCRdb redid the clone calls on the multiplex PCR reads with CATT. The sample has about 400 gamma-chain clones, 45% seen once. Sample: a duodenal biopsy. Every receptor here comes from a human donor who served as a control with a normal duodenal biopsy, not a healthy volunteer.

CDR3 amino acids: CAARGGWFKIF. As DNA, the CDR3 is TGTGCTGCCCGTGGGGGTTGGTTCAAGATATTT. The genes are TRGV10 and TRGJP1. TRGV10 belongs to the ORF category, with a function that is uncertain. V lost 12 bases, J lost 8 bases, and 7 bases stayed unmatched. CDR3 length equals 11 residues.

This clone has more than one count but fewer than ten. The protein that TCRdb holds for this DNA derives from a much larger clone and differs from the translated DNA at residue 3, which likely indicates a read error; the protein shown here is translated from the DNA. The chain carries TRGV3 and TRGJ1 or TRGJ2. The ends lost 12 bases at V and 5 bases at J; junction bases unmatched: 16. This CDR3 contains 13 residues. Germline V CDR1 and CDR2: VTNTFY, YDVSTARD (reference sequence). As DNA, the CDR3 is TGTGCCCACTGGGACAGGACGGATTATAAGAAACTCTTT. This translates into CAHWDRTDYKKLF.

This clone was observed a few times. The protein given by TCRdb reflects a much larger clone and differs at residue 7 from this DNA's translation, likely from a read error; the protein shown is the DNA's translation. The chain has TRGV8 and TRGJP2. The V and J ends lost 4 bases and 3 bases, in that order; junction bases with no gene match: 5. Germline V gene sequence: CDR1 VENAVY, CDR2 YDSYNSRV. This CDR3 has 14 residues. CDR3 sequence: CATWDYGSDWIKTF. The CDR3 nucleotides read TGTGCCACCTGGGACTATGGTAGTGATTGGATCAAGACGTTT.

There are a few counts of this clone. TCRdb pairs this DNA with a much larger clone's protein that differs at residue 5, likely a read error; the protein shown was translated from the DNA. Here the CDR3 reads CATWGGQGYYKKLF. The CDR3 coding sequence is TGTGCCACCTGGGGCGGGCAGGGCTATTATAAGAAACTCTTT. The chain combines TRGV2 with TRGJ1 or TRGJ2. This CDR3 is 14 amino acids long. Germline V CDR1 and CDR2: EGSNGY, YDSYNSKV.

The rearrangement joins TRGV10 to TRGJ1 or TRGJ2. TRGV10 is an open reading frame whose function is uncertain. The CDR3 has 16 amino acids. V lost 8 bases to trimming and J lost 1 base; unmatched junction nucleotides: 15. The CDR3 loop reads CAAWDKSILNYYKKLF. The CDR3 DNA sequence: TGTGCTGCGTGGGATAAATCAATTCTCAATTATTATAAGAAACTCTTT.

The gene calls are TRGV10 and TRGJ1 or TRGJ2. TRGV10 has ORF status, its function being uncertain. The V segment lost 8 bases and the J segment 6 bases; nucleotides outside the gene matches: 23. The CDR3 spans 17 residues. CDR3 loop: CAAWDTQPHPLTYKKLF. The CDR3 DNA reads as TGTGCTGCGTGGGATACCCAACCTCACCCCCTTACTTATAAGAAACTCTTT.

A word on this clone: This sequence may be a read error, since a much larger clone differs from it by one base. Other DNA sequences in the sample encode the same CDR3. In DNA form, the CDR3 reads TGTGCTGCGTGGGATACCCAACCTCATCCCCCTTATTATAAGAAACTCTTT. Encoded protein: CAAWDTQPHPPYYKKLF. The chain carries TRGV10 and TRGJ1 or TRGJ2. TRGV10 is labeled an ORF, and its function is uncertain. The CDR3 spans 17 residues. Losses at the gene ends were 8 bases for V and 3 bases for J; bases not matched to a gene: 20.

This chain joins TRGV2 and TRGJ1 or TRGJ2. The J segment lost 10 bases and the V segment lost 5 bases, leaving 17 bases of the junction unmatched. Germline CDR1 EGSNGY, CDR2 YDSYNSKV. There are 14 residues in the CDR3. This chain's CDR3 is CATWGRAAVIKKLF. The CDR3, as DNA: TGTGCCACCTGGGGACGGGCGGCAGTTATAAAGAAACTCTTT.

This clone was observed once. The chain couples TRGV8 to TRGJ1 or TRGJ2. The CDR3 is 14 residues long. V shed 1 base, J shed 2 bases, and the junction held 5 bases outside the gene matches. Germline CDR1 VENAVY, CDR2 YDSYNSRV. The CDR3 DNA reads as TGTGCCACCTGGGATAGATCCTATTATTATAAGAAACTCTTT. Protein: CATWDRSYYYKKLF.

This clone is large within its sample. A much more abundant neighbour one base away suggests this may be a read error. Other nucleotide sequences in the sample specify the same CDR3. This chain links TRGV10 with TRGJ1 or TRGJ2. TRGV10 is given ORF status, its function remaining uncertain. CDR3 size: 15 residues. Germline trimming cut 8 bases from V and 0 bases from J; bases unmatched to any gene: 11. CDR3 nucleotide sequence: TGTGCTGCGTGGGACTATCCCCCGAATTATTATAAGAAACTCTTT. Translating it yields CAAWDYPPNYYKKLF.

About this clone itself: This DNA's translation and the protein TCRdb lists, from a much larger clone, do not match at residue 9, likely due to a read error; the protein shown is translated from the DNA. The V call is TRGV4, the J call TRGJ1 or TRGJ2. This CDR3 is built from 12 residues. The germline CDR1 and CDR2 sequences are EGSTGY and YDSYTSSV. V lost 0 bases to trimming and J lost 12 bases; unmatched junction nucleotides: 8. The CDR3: CATWDGPGTKLF. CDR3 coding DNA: TGTGCCACCTGGGATGGGCCCGGTACGAAACTCTTT.

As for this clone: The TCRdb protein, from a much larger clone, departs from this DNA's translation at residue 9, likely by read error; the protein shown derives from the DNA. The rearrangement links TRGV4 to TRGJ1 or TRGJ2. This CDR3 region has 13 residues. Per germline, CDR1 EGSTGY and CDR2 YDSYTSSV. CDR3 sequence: CATWDGRYHKKLF. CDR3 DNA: TGTGCCACCTGGGATGGGCGTTATCATAAGAAACTCTTT.

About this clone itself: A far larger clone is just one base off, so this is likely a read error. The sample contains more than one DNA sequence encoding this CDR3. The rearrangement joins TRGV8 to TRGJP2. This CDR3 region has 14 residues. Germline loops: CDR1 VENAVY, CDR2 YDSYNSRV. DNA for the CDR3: TGTGCCACCTGGGACTATAGCAGTGATTGGATCAAGACGTTT. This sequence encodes CATWDYSSDWIKTF.

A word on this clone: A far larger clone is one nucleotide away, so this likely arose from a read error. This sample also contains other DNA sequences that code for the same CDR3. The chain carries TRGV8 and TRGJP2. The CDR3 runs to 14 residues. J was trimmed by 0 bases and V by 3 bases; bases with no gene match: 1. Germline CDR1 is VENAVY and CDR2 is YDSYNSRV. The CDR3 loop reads CATWDYSSDWIKTF. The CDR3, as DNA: TGTGCCACCTGGGATTATAGTAGTGATTGGATCAAGACGTTT.

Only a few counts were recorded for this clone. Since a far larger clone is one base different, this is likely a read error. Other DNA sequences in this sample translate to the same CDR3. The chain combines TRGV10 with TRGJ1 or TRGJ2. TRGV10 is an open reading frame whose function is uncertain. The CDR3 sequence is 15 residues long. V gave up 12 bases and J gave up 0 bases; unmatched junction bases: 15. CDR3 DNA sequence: TGTGCTGCATGGGATTATCCCCCGAATTATTATAAGAAACTCTTT. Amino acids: CAAWDYPPNYYKKLF.

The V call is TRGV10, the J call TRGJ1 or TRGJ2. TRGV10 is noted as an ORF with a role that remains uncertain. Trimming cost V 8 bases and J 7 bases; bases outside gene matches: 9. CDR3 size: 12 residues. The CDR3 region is CAAWGSKYKKLF. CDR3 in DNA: TGTGCTGCGTGGGGATCGAAATATAAGAAACTCTTT.

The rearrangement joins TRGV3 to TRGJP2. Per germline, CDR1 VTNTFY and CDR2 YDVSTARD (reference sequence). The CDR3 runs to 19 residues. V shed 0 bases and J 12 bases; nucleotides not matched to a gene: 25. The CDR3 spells CATWDRPGLVTVVSRIKTF. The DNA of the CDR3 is TGTGCCACCTGGGACAGGCCCGGGTTGGTTACAGTAGTGAGTCGGATCAAGACGTTT.

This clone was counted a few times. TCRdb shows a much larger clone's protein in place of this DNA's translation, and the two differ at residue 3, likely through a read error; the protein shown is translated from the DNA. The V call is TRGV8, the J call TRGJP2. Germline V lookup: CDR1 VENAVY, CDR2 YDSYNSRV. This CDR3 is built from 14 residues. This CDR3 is CAAWDYSSDWIKTF. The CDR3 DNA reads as TGTGCCGCCTGGGACTATAGTAGTGATTGGATCAAGACGTTT.

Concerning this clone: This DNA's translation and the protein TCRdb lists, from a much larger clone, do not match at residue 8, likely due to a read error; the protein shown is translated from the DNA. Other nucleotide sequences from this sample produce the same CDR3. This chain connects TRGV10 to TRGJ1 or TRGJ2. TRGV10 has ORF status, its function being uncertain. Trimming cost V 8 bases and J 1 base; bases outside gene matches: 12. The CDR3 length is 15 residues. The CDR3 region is CAAWDYPRNYYKKLF. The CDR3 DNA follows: TGTGCTGCGTGGGATTATCCCCGTAATTATTATAAGAAACTCTTT.

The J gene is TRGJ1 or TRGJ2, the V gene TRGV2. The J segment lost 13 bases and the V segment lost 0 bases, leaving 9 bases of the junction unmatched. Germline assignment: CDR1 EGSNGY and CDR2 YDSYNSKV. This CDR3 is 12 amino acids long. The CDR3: CATWDGWARKLF. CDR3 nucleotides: TGTGCCACCTGGGACGGGTGGGCAAGAAAACTCTTT.

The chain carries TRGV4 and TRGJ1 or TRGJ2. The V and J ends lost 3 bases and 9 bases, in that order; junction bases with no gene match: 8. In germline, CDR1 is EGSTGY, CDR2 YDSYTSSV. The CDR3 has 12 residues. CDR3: CATWDQVRKKLF. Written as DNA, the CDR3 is TGTGCCACCTGGGATCAAGTACGTAAGAAACTCTTT.

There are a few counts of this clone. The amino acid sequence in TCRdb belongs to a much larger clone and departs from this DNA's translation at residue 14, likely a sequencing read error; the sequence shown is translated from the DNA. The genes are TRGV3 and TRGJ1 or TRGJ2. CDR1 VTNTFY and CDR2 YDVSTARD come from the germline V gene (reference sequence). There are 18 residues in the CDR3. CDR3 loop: CATWDRQRTRSDYCKKLF. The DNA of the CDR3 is TGTGCCACCTGGGACAGGCAAAGGACTCGATCTGATTATTGTAAGAAACTCTTT.

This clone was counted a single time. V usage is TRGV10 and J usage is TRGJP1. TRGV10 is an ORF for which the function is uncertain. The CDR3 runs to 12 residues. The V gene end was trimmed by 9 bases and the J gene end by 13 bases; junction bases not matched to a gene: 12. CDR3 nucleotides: TGTGCTGCGTGCGGTCCTTTAGCGTTCAAGATATTT. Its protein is CAACGPLAFKIF.